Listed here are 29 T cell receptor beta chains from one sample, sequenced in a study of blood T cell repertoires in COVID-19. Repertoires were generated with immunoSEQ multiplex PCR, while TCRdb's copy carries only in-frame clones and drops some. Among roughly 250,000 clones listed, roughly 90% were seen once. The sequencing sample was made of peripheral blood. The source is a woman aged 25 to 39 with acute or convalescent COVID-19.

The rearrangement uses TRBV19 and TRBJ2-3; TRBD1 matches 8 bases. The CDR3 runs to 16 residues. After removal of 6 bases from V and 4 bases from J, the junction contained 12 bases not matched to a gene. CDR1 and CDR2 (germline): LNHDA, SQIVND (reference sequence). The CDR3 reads CASRRATRGLADTQYF. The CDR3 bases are TGTGCCAGTAGGAGGGCCACCAGGGGGCTGGCAGATACGCAGTATTTT.

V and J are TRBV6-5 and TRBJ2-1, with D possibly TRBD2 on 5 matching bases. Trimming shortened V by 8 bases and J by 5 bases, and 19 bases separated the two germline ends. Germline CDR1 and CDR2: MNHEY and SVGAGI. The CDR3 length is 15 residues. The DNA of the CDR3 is TGTGCCAGCGCCCTGGAAAACCCCGGGGACAATGAGCAGTTCTTC. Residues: CASALENPGDNEQFF.

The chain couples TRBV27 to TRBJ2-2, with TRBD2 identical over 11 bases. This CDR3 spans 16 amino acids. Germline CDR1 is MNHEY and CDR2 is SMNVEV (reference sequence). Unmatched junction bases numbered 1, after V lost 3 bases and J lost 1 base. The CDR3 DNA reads TGTGCCAGCAGTTTCGGGACTAGCGGGAACACCGGGGAGCTGTTTTTT. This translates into CASSFGTSGNTGELFF.

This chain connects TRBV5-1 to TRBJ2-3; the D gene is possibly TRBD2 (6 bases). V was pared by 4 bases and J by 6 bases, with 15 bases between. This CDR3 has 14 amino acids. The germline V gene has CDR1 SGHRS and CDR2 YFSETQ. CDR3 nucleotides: TGCGCCAGCAGCGGAACTACTAGCTACGATACGCAGTATTTT. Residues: CASSGTTSYDTQYF.

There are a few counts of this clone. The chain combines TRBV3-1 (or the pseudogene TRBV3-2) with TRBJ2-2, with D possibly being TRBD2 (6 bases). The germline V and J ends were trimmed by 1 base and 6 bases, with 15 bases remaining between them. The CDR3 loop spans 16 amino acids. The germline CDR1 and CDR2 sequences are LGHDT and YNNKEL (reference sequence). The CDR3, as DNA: TGTGCCAGCAGCCAAGGTGGAGGGAGTGGGGCCGGGGAGCTGTTTTTT. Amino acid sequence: CASSQGGGSGAGELFF.

The CDR3 nucleotides read TGTGCCAGTAGTATCCTGGTGGGCAGGGGTAGATCGGGCGAGCAGTACTTC. It is translated as CASSILVGRGRSGEQYF. This chain links TRBV19 with TRBJ2-7; TRBD1 might be the D (6 bases). CDR1 and CDR2 from the germline V gene are LNHDA and SQIVND (reference sequence). The CDR3 totals 17 residues. V was trimmed by 3 bases and J by 6 bases, leaving 24 bases between them.

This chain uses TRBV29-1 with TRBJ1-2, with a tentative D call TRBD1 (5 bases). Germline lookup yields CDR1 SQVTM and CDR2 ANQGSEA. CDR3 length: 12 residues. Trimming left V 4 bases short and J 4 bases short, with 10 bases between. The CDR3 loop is CSVVRTTYGYTF. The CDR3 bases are TGCAGCGTTGTCAGGACAACCTATGGCTACACCTTC.

CDR3 amino acids: CASSVDLSSAYEQYF. In DNA, the CDR3 is TGTGCCAGCAGCGTAGATTTATCTAGCGCCTACGAGCAGTACTTC. This chain links TRBV9 with TRBJ2-7, with D possibly TRBD2 on 6 matching bases. Trimming pared 0 bases from V and 2 bases from J, leaving 12 bases between. From germline, CDR1 is SGDLS and CDR2 YYNGEE. This CDR3 is 15 amino acids long.

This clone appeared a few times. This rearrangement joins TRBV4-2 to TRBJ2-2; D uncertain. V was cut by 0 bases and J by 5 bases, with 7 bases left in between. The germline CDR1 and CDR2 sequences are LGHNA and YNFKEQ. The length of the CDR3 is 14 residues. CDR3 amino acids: CASSQEVLTGELFF. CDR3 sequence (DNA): TGTGCCAGCAGCCAAGAAGTGCTAACCGGGGAGCTGTTTTTT.

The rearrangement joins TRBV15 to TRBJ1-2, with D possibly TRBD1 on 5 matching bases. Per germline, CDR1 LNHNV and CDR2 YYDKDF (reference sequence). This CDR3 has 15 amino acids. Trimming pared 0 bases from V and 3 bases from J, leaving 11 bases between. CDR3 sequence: CATSRDPRQYYGYTF. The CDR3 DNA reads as TGTGCCACCAGCAGAGATCCCCGACAGTACTATGGCTACACCTTC.

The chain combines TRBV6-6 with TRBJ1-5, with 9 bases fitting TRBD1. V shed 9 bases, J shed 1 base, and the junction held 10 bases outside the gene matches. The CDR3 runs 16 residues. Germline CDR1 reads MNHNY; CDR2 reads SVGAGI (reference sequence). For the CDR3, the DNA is TGTGCCAGTCAAACAGGGGGCACTCCAAGCAATCAGCCCCAGCATTTT. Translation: CASQTGGTPSNQPQHF.

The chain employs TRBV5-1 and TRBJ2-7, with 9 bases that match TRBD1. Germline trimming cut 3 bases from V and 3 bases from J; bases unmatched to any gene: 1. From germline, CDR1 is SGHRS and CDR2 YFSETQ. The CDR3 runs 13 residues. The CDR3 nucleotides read TGCGCCAGCAGCTGGGACAGGGACTACGAGCAGTACTTC. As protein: CASSWDRDYEQYF.

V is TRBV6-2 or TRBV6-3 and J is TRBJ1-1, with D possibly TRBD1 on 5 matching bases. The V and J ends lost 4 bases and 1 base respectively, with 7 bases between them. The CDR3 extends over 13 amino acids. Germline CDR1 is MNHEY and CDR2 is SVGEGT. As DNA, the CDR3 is TGTGCCAGCAGTTCTCAGGGGAACACTGAAGCTTTCTTT. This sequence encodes CASSSQGNTEAFF.

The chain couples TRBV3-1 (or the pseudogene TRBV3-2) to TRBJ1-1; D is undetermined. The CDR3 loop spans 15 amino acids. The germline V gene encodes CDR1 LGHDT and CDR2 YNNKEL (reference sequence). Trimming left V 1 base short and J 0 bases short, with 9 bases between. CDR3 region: CASSQAPQLNTEAFF. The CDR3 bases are TGTGCCAGCAGCCAAGCGCCACAGCTGAACACTGAAGCTTTCTTT.

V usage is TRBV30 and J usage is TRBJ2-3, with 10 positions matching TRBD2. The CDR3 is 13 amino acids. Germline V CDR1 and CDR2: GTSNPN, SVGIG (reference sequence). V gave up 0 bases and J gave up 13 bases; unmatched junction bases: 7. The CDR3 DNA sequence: TGTGCCTGGAGTGTGTCTAGCGGGAGAGTGGAGTATTTT. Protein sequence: CAWSVSSGRVEYF.

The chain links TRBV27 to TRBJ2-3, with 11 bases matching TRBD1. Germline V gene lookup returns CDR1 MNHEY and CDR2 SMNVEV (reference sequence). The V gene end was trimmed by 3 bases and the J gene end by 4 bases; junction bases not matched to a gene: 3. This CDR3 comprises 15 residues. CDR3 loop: CASSLQDRGPDTQYF. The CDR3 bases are TGTGCCAGCAGTTTGCAGGACAGGGGGCCAGATACGCAGTATTTT.

CDR3 residues: CASSVAQTYEQYF. CDR3 DNA sequence: TGTGCCAGCAGCGTAGCACAGACCTACGAGCAGTACTTC. V and J are TRBV9 and TRBJ2-7; D is undetermined. This CDR3 spans 13 amino acids. The germline V and J ends were trimmed by 0 bases and 2 bases, with 6 bases remaining between them. The germline V gene encodes CDR1 SGDLS and CDR2 YYNGEE.

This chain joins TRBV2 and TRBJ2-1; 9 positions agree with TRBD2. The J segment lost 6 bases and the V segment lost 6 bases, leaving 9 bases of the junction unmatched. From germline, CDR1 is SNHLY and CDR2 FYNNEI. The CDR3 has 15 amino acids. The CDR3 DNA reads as TGTGCCAGCAGCATCCTAGCGGGAAGGTTCAATGAGCAGTTCTTC. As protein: CASSILAGRFNEQFF.

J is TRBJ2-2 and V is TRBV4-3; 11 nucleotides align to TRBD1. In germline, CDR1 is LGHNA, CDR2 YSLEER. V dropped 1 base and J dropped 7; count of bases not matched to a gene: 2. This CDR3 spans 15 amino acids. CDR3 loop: CASSQGTGGGGELFF. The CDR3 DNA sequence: TGCGCCAGCAGCCAAGGGACAGGGGGCGGCGGGGAGCTGTTTTTT.

In DNA form, the CDR3 reads TGTGCCAGCAGCGTAGTCGCAGGGGGTATGAGTGAGCAGTTCTTC. Translation gives CASSVVAGGMSEQFF. The chain couples TRBV9 to TRBJ2-1, with 7 bases that match TRBD1. The CDR3 has 15 residues. The trim removed 0 bases at V and 9 bases at J, leaving 9 bases unmatched. Per the germline V gene, CDR1 is SGDLS and CDR2 is YYNGEE.

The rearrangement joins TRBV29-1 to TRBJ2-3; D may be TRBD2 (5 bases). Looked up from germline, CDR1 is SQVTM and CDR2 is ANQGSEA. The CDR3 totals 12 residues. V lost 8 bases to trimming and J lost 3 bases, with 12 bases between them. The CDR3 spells CSLSPGTDTQYF. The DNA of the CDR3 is TGCAGCTTATCACCGGGAACAGATACGCAGTATTTT.

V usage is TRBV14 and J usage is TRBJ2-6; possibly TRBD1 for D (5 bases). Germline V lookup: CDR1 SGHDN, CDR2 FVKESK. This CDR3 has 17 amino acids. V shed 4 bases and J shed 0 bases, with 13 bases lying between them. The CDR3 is CASSRLGRGSGANVLTF. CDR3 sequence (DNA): TGTGCCAGCAGCCGCCTCGGTAGGGGCTCTGGGGCCAACGTCCTGACTTTC.

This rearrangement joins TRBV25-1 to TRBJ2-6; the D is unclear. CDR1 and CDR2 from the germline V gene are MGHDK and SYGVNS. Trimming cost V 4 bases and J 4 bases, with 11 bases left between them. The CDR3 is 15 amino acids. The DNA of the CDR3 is TGTGCCAGCAGTGCCCGGTCTTTGGGGGCCAACGTCCTGACTTTC. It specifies CASSARSLGANVLTF.

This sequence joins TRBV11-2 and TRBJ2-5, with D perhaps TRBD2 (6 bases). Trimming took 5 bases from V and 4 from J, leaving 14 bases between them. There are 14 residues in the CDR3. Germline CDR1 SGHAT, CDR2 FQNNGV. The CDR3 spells CASSPTGVSETQYF. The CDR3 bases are TGTGCCAGCAGCCCGACGGGAGTTTCAGAGACCCAGTACTTC.

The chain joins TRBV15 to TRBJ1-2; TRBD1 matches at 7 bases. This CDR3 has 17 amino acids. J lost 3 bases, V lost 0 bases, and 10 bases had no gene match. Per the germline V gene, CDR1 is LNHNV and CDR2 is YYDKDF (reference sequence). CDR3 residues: CATSRDIRQGYHYGYTF. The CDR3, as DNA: TGTGCCACCAGCAGAGATATTCGACAGGGCTACCACTATGGCTACACCTTC.

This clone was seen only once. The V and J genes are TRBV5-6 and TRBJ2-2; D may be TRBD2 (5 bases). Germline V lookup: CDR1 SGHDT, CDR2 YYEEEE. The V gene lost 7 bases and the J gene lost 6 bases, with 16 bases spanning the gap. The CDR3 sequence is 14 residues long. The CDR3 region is CASGSHINPGELFF. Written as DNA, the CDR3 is TGTGCCAGCGGGAGCCACATCAACCCCGGGGAGCTGTTTTTT.

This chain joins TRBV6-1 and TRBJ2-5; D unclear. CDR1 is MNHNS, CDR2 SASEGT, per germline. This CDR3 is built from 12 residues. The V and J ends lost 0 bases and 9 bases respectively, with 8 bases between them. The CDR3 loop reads CASSEASTAQYF. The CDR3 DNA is TGTGCCAGCAGTGAAGCGTCCACGGCCCAGTACTTC.

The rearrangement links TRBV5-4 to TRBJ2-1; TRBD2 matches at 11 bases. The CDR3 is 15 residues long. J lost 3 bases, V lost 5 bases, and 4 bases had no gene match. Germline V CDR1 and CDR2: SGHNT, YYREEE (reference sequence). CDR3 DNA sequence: TGTGCCAGCAGACCCCTAGCGGGAGGCTACAATGAGCAGTTCTTC. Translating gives CASRPLAGGYNEQFF.

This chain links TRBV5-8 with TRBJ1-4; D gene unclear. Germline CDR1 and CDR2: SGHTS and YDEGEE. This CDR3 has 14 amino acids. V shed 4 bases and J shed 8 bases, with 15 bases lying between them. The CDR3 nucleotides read TGTGCCAGCAGCGGAGGCTTCCCCGAGGAAAAACTGTTTTTT. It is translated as CASSGGFPEEKLFF. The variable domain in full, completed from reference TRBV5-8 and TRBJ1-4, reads EAGVTQSPTHLIKTRGQQATLRCSPISGHTSVYWYQQALGLGLQFLLWYDEGEERNRGNFPPRFSGRQFPNYSSELNVNALELEDSALYLCASSGGFPEEKLFFGSGTQLSVL.